These 3 T cell receptor beta chains originate from one sample sequenced in a study of T cell clonality in common variable immunodeficiency. These receptors have no known antigen. General study findings and limits: Reportedly, TCR beta sequences from common variable immunodeficiency showed fewer deletions and N-nucleotide insertions.

Some clones are missing from TCRdb's copy, which holds only in-frame ones; the method was immunoSEQ multiplex PCR. Recorded here are about 7,000 clones, none singletons. Specimen: peripheral blood mononuclear cells. The receptors were gathered from a human donor with common variable immunodeficiency.

This clone was observed many times. The observed sequence ends 3 residues before the CDR3 terminus, with the missing tail filled in from the germline J gene. The chain recombines TRBV14 with TRBJ2-3; 10 bases map to TRBD1. With 3 bases clipped from V and 2 bases from J, the junction kept 8 bases outside the gene matches. Germline lookup yields CDR1 SGHDN and CDR2 FVKESK. The CDR3 sequence is 17 residues long. Partial CDR3 DNA: TGTGCCAGCAGCCAGGAAGGACAGGGGGTTTACACAGATACG. Residues: CASSQEGQGVYTDT. The entire CDR3 sequence reads CASSQEGQGVYTDTQYF.

This clone was recorded many times. The DNA ends 3 residues before the CDR3 does, and the rest of the CDR3 is filled in from the germline J gene. The chain combines TRBV18 with TRBJ1-4; the match to TRBD1 covers 11 bases. The junction had 7 bases not matched to a gene; V was cut back by 3 bases and J by 7 bases. The CDR3 is 16 residues long. Germline V gives CDR1 KGHSH, CDR2 LQKENI. The part of the CDR3 DNA that was read is TGTGCCAGCTCACCCGCCGCGGGACAGGGGGTTGAAAAA. Translating it yields CASSPAAGQGVEK. The full-length CDR3 reads as CASSPAAGQGVEKLFF.

This clone has more than one count but fewer than ten. The sequenced fragment ends 3 residues before the CDR3 boundary, so the rest is inferred from the germline J gene. The genes are TRBV30 and TRBJ2-7, with a possible D match to TRBD1 (6 bases). The germline gives CDR1 GTSNPN, CDR2 SVGIG (reference sequence). V lost 0 bases to trimming and J lost 6 bases, with 27 bases between them. This CDR3 is built from 18 residues. The chain's CDR3 is CAWSVVVLTKAQGSEQYF. The DNA read from the CDR3 is TGTGCCTGGAGTGTGGTCGTGTTAACTAAGGCCCAGGGGTCCGAG.